This TCR beta chain was captured in a study of control samples from healthy donors and cancer patients. The CDR3 totals 15 residues. Trimming left V 5 bases short and J 6 bases short, with 20 bases between. CDR1 and CDR2 (germline): MNHEY, SMNVEV (reference sequence). Data came from immunoSEQ multiplex PCR; TCRdb stores just in-frame clones and leaves some out. This sample has about 140,000 clones, with around nine tenths found just once. The sequenced sample was blood. V gene TRBV27 combines with J gene TRBJ2-7; maybe TRBD2 (6 bases). The receptor comes from a woman in her 30s in good health. The CDR3 nucleotides read TGTGCCAGCAGTCCCGTCGGAGGGACCTTGTTCGAGCAGTACTTC. This codes for CASSPVGGTLFEQYF.